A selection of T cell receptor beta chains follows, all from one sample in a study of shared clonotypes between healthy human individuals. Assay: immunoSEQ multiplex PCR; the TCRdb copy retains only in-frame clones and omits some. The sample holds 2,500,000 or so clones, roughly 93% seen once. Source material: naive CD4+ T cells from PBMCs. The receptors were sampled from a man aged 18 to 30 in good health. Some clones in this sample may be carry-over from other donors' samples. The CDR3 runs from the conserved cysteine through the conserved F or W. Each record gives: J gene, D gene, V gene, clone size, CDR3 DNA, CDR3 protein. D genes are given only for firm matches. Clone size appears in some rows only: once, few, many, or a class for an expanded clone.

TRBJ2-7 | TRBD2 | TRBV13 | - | TGTGCCAGCAGCGCCTATTGGGGAGGGACCTACGAGCAGTACTTC | CASSAYWGGTYEQYF
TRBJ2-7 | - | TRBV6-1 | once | TGTGCCAGCAGCACTAGCTACGCCTCCTACGAGCAGTACTTC | CASSTSYASYEQYF
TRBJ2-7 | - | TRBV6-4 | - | TGTGCCAGCAGTGACGAGGGGGTGCTGTACTTC | CASSDEGVLYF
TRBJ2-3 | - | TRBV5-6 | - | TGTGCCAGCAGCTCCCACAATTACACAGATACGCAGTATTTT | CASSSHNYTDTQYF
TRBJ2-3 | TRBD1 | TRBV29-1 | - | TGCAGCGTTGTTTCGCACACGGGACAGGGAGATACGCAGTATTTT | CSVVSHTGQGDTQYF
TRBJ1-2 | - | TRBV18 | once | TGTGCCAGCTCCCCTGGTAGCCGGCAGGGCCACGGCTACACCTTC | CASSPGSRQGHGYTF
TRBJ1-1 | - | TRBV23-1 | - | TGCGCCACCGAGGAACAGGGAAATTTCGCTTTCTTT | CATEEQGNFAFF
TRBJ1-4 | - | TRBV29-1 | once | TGCAGCGTTGCCGGGAATGAAAAACTGTTTTTT | CSVAGNEKLFF
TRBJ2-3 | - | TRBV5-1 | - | TGCGCCAGCAGCTTGGGGACAGCAAGCACAGATACGCAGTATTTT | CASSLGTASTDTQYF
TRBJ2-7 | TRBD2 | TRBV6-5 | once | TGTGCCAGCAGTTACACGGGAGGACCTTCCTACGAGCAGTACTTC | CASSYTGGPSYEQYF
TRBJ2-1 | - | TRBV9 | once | TGTGCCAGCAGCGTACTTTCGCGGCTGGGGAGCTCCTACAATGAGCAGTTCTTC | CASSVLSRLGSSYNEQFF
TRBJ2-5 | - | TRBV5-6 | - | TGTGCCAGCAGCTTGGGGTTTAGTGGGGAGACCCAGTACTTC | CASSLGFSGETQYF
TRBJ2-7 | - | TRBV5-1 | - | TGCGCCAGCAGCTCCCGTGGAGGGGGAACCTACGAGCAGTACTTC | CASSSRGGGTYEQYF
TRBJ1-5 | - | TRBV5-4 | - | TGTGCCAGCACTCTGAGGGAACCCCAGCATTTT | CASTLREPQHF
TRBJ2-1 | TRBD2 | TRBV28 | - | TGTGCCAGCGCCGAGGGCGGGAGTGGGAGGGATGAGCAGTTCTTC | CASAEGGSGRDEQFF
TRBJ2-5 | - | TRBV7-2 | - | TGTGCCAGCAGCTTATCCTACCAAGAGACCCAGTACTTC | CASSLSYQETQYF
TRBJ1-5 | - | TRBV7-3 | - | TGTGCCAGCAGCTTAAGGTCGAATCAGCCCCAGCATTTT | CASSLRSNQPQHF
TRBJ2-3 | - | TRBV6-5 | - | TGTGCCAGCAGTTACGGGCGAGGGAGCACAGATACGCAGTATTTT | CASSYGRGSTDTQYF
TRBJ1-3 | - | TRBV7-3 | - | TGTGCCAGCAGCCCGGCTTGGGGAAACACCATATATTTT | CASSPAWGNTIYF
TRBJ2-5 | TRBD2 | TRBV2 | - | TGTGCCAGCAGTGAAGGGACTAGGCAAGAGACCCAGTACTTC | CASSEGTRQETQYF
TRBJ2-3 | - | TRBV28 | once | TGTGGGACCTACGATGGGGGCGGCACAGATACGCAGTATTTT | CGTYDGGGTDTQYF
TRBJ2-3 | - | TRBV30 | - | TGTGCCTGGAGTTCGAAACCGTCTAGCACAGATACGCAGTATTTT | CAWSSKPSSTDTQYF
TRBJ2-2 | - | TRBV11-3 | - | TGTGCCAGCAGCTTAGTTGACACCGGGGAGCTGTTTTTT | CASSLVDTGELFF
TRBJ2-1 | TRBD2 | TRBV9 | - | TGTGCCAGCAGTGGGACTAGCGGCCACAATGAGCAGTTCTTC | CASSGTSGHNEQFF
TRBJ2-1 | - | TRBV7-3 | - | TGTGCCAGCAGCTTAAGGGACGGCTACAATGAGCAGTTCTTC | CASSLRDGYNEQFF
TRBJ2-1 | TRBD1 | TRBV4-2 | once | TGTGCCAGCAGCCGATCACAGGGGGCCACCTACAATGAGCAGTTCTTC | CASSRSQGATYNEQFF
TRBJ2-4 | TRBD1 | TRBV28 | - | TGTGCCAGCAGTTTGGGACAGGGGGGCTTAGGATATCTGGACATTCAGTACTTC | CASSLGQGGLGYLDIQYF
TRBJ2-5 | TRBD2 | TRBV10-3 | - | TGTGCCATCAGTGGGACTCCGGGTAGCGGGAGCGAAAAGACCCAGTACTTC | CAISGTPGSGSEKTQYF
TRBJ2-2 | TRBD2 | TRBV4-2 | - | TGTGCCAGCAGCCTACACTACGGGAGGGCTTTAGACCGGGAGCTGTTTTTT | CASSLHYGRALDRELFF
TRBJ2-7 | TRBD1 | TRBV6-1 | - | TGTGCCAGCAGTGATCATCCAGGGGGCTGGCGCAGCTCCTACGAGCAGTACTTC | CASSDHPGGWRSSYEQYF
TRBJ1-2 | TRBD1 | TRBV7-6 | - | TGTGCCATCCTCGAGGGGGCCTATGGCTACACCTTC | CAILEGAYGYTF